A single sample is the source of the 3 T cell receptor beta chains below, sequenced in a study of T cell changes during pregnancy in multiple sclerosis (dated by TCRdb to between 2019 and 2020). Library preparation was by the immunoSEQ multiplex PCR assay. Held by TCRdb, this immuneACCESS table contains in-frame sequences only and omits some clones. Under half of the omission traces to an unresolved V gene where checked; the cause of the rest is unknown. The sample table shows 70,000 to 100,000 clones, and 93% are seen once. The ten largest clones capture 1.3% to 1.5% of the sample. Sample: peripheral blood, taken in the third trimester of pregnancy. The source is a female donor in good health, enrolled as a control in a pregnancy study.

The J gene is TRBJ2-7, the V gene TRBV19, with D maybe TRBD2 (5 bases). The V gene's germline CDR1 is LNHDA and CDR2 SQIVND (reference sequence). The V end was cut by 3 bases, the J end by 3 bases, with 15 bases between. The CDR3 is 15 amino acids. The CDR3 sequence: CASSIAGLALYEQYF. In DNA form, the CDR3 reads TGTGCCAGTAGTATTGCTGGGCTAGCACTCTACGAGCAGTACTTC.

This chain links TRBV7-9 with TRBJ2-1; possibly TRBD2 for D (6 bases). The CDR3 consists of 15 residues. Trimming took off 0 bases at V and 8 bases at J, with 14 bases between the two ends. Germline V lookup: CDR1 SEHNR, CDR2 FQNEAQ (reference sequence). The CDR3, as DNA: TGTGCCAGCAGCTTAGCCGGGACGGGAGATCATGAGCAGTTCTTC. Protein product: CASSLAGTGDHEQFF.

The J gene is TRBJ1-1, the V gene TRBV21-1. TRBV21-1 is shown as a pseudogene. CDR3 length: 17 residues. CDR3 sequence (DNA): TGTGCCAGCAGCAAGTGGCATTTTCGGGGTTCTGACACTGAAGCTTTCTTT. Residues: CASSKWHFRGSDTEAFF.